The text below deals with one TCR beta chain. V dropped 7 bases and J dropped 8 bases, with 17 bases sitting between them. Germline V lookup: CDR1 SNHLY, CDR2 FYNNEI. CDR3 length equals 13 residues. The sample originates from a study of cytomegalovirus exposure and HLA in healthy donors. Each donor was nominally healthy when sampled (though unrecorded immune exposures were likely). Primers for the PCR totalled 60 Vbeta and 13 Jbeta. Profiling relied on immunoSEQ multiplex PCR, and the TCRdb table lists in-frame clones only, not all of them. The sample lists approximately 110,000 clones, about 73% occurring once.

The clonotype was recovered from a woman between 50 and 59 years old in good health and CMV-seropositive. Material for sequencing was PBMCs. V gene TRBV2 combines with J gene TRBJ1-1; no clear D gene. The CDR3 coding sequence is TGTGCCAGCACTCAAGCGGCAGGTGGGGAAGCTTTCTTT. Protein sequence: CASTQAAGGEAFF.